This TCR beta chain appears in the sequencing data of a study of control samples from healthy donors and cancer patients. Data came from immunoSEQ multiplex PCR; TCRdb stores just in-frame clones and leaves some out. Seen here are some 120,000 clones, around 93% observed once, and the top ten hold roughly 8.8%. The source material was blood. The clonotype originates from a young man in good health.

The CDR3, as DNA: TGTGCCAGCTTCCGGGACAGAAACCAAGAGACCCAGTACTTC. Its translation: CASFRDRNQETQYF. The genes are TRBV2 and TRBJ2-5; 7 bases are shared with TRBD1. This CDR3 is 14 amino acids long. The V gene's germline CDR1 is SNHLY and CDR2 FYNNEI. V was clipped by 8 bases and J by 0 bases; unmatched bases: 6.